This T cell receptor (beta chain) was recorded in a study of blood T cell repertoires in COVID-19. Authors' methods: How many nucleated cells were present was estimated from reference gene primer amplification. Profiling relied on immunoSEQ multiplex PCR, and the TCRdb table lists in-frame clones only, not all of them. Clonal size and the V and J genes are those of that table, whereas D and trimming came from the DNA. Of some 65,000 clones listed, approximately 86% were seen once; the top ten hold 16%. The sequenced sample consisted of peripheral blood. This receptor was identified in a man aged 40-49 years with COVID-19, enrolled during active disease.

The chain's CDR3 is CASSDRENSPLHF. The CDR3, as DNA: TGTGCCAGCAGTGACAGGGAGAATTCACCCCTCCACTTT. The chain joins TRBV27 to TRBJ1-6; TRBD1 matches at 7 bases. The CDR3 loop spans 13 amino acids. J gave up 7 bases and V 5 bases, and 2 bases lay outside the gene matches. Germline values: CDR1 MNHEY, CDR2 SMNVEV (reference sequence).